This T cell receptor (beta chain) was sequenced in a study of cytomegalovirus exposure and HLA in healthy donors. The PCR contained 60 Vbeta and 13 Jbeta primers. Only in-frame clones appear in the TCRdb table, and some are missing; sequencing was by immunoSEQ multiplex PCR. The table lists over 100,000 clones. The CDR3 extends over 16 amino acids. With V trimmed by 5 bases and J by 2 bases, 9 bases remained unmatched. Per germline, CDR1 SGHTA and CDR2 FQGNSA. The specimen was PBMCs. The clonotype was recovered from a man in his forties in good health and CMV-seropositive. V and J are TRBV7-2 and TRBJ2-7, with 10 bases aligning to TRBD1. The CDR3 sequence is CASSLIPGQGAYEQYF. CDR3 nucleotide sequence: TGTGCCAGCAGCCTGATCCCAGGACAGGGGGCCTACGAGCAGTACTTC.